The 28 T cell receptor beta chains reported below all come from one sample, sequenced in a study of Graves' ophthalmopathy and Graves' hyperthyroidism. Amplifying from RNA transcripts, the study obtained TCR beta CDR3 regions. Amplification began with first-round RT-PCR using HTBI primers, then second-round multiplex PCR was performed. TCRdb itself ran the multiplex PCR reads through MiXCR, one entry per CDR3 protein. The table includes around 1.1 million distinct CDR3 sequences, 35% to 45% detected once. Material: peripheral blood or thyroid tissue (not recorded which). These receptor sequences come from an adult man with Graves' hyperthyroidism.

This clonotype has more than one count but fewer than ten. This sequence joins TRBV10-2 and TRBJ1-1; D gene ambiguous. From germline, CDR1 is WSHSY and CDR2 SAAADI. V dropped 2 bases and J dropped 10 bases, with 2 bases sitting between them. CDR3 length: 9 amino acids. The CDR3: CASSERAFF. CDR3 nucleotide sequence: TGCGCCAGCAGTGAGAGAGCTTTCTTT.

There are many counts of this clonotype. The chain combines TRBV12-3 or TRBV12-4 with TRBJ1-5; 8 bases match TRBD1. The V and J ends lost 4 bases and 5 bases, in that order; junction bases with no gene match: 4. The CDR3 totals 14 residues. The CDR3 here is CASSSRQGYQPQHF. The CDR3 DNA reads TGTGCCAGCAGTTCACGACAGGGGTATCAGCCCCAGCATTTT.

The V gene is TRBV7-3, the J gene TRBJ2-2; D unclear. This CDR3 is 17 amino acids long. In germline, CDR1 is SGHTA, CDR2 FQGTGA. V lost 4 bases to trimming and J lost 0 bases, with 15 bases between them. CDR3 protein: CASSSASQDANTGELFF. CDR3 coding DNA: TGTGCCAGCAGCTCCGCGTCCCAGGACGCGAACACCGGGGAGCTGTTTTTT.

The CDR3 is CASSGNTGGTSYEQYF. CDR3 sequence (DNA): TGCGCCAGCAGCGGAAACACAGGGGGCACTTCCTACGAGCAGTACTTC. The chain carries TRBV5-1 and TRBJ2-7, with TRBD1 matching 9 bases. Trimming removed 4 bases from V and 1 base from J; junction bases left unmatched: 9. The CDR3 contains 16 residues. CDR1 SGHRS and CDR2 YFSETQ come from the germline V gene. Drawing the rest from reference TRBV5-1 and TRBJ2-7, the complete variable domain is KAGVTQTPRYLIKTRGQQVTLSCSPISGHRSVSWYQQTPGQGLQFLFEYFSETQRNKGNFPGRFSGRQFSNSRSEMNVSTLELGDSALYLCASSGNTGGTSYEQYFGPGTRLTVT.

This clonotype occurred many times. The chain has TRBV25-1 and TRBJ2-7, with D maybe TRBD2 (6 bases). V lost 4 bases and J 2 bases, leaving 12 bases between the germline ends. Germline V gene sequence: CDR1 MGHDK, CDR2 SYGVNS. The CDR3 length is 14 residues. The CDR3 spells CASSGLVGAYEQYF. The CDR3 bases are TGTGCCAGCAGTGGACTAGTGGGGGCCTACGAGCAGTACTTC.

The gene calls are TRBV7-3 and TRBJ1-1; D unclear. This CDR3 comprises 11 residues. The germline V gene encodes CDR1 SGHTA and CDR2 FQGTGA. Trimming left V 2 bases short and J 8 bases short, with 6 bases between. The DNA of the CDR3 is TGTGCCAGCAGCTTAGGTTGGGAAGCTTTCTTT. Translated: CASSLGWEAFF.

The genes are TRBV7-2 and TRBJ1-2; D is possibly TRBD1 (5 bases). The CDR3 consists of 17 residues. Per the germline V gene, CDR1 is SGHTA and CDR2 is FQGNSA. V shed 1 base and J shed 0 bases, with 15 bases lying between them. The CDR3 spells CASSLGGGPGANYGYTF. The CDR3 coding sequence is TGTGCCAGCAGCTTAGGAGGAGGTCCGGGGGCTAACTATGGCTACACCTTC.

There are many counts of this clonotype. The V and J genes are TRBV5-1 and TRBJ1-5; D gene ambiguous. The CDR3 is 14 amino acids. Trimming left V 0 bases short and J 5 bases short, with 9 bases between. Germline CDR1 and CDR2: SGHRS and YFSETQ. The DNA for the CDR3 is TGCGCCAGCAGCTTGGCCGAGGGAGATCAGCCCCAGCATTTT. The encoded protein is CASSLAEGDQPQHF.

This clonotype was seen repeatedly, ten times or more. The rearrangement uses TRBV12-3 or TRBV12-4 and TRBJ1-1, with 9 bases fitting TRBD1. V shed 6 bases and J 8 bases; nucleotides not matched to a gene: 10. This CDR3 contains 14 residues. CDR3 region: CASRTVQGAAEAFF. CDR3 bases: TGTGCCAGCAGGACGGTACAGGGGGCGGCCGAAGCTTTCTTT.

This clonotype was seen more than once but under ten times. The rearrangement uses TRBV7-6 and TRBJ2-7, with D hard to call. The CDR3 has 15 residues. Deletions cut 1 base from V and 2 bases from J, with 12 bases between. In germline, CDR1 is SGHVS, CDR2 FNYEAQ. This CDR3 is CASSLDRSSPYEQYF. In nucleotides, the CDR3 is TGTGCCAGCAGCTTAGATCGATCAAGCCCCTACGAGCAGTACTTC.

The chain uses TRBV28 and TRBJ1-1; possibly TRBD1 for D (6 bases). Germline V gives CDR1 MDHEN, CDR2 SYDVKM. CDR3 length: 16 residues. Trimming shortened V by 5 bases and J by 3 bases, and 19 bases separated the two germline ends. The CDR3 is CASSPPRGNVDTEAFF. The DNA for the CDR3 is TGTGCCAGCAGTCCCCCCAGGGGAAATGTGGACACTGAAGCTTTCTTT.

This sequence joins TRBV6-2 or TRBV6-3 and TRBJ2-7; unclear D gene. There are 11 residues in the CDR3. Germline V gives CDR1 MNHEY, CDR2 SVGEGT. The V and J ends lost 6 bases and 6 bases respectively, with 9 bases between them. DNA for the CDR3: TGTGCCAGCAGAGTGGTAGGCGAGCAGTACTTC. Encoded protein: CASRVVGEQYF.

This clonotype was seen ten or more times. CDR3 coding DNA: TGCGCCAGCAGTGAAAAAGGGGTGAATTCGAACACCATATATTTT. It yields the protein CASSEKGVNSNTIYF. This sequence joins TRBV10-2 and TRBJ1-3; D is perhaps TRBD1 (5 bases). This CDR3 spans 15 amino acids. Deletions cut 3 bases from V and 7 bases from J, with 16 bases between. CDR1 is WSHSY and CDR2 is SAAADI in the germline V gene.

V gene TRBV6-5 combines with J gene TRBJ2-7; D tentatively reads TRBD1 or TRBD2 (5 bases each). From germline, CDR1 is MNHEY and CDR2 SVGAGI. The V and J ends lost 8 bases and 7 bases respectively, with 21 bases between them. CDR3 length equals 14 residues. The CDR3 DNA reads TGTGCCAGCTGGGCCCGGGACCTGACTATGGAGCAGTACTTC. Its protein is CASWARDLTMEQYF.

V and J are TRBV12-3 or TRBV12-4 and TRBJ1-1, with unresolved D. The CDR3 has 14 amino acids. V lost 6 bases and J lost 3, with 14 bases in between. The CDR3 coding sequence is TGTGCCAGCAGCCAAGGACGGGCGGACACTGAAGCTTTCTTT. It yields the protein CASSQGRADTEAFF.

This clonotype was detected many times. V and J are TRBV4-3 and TRBJ2-7; D possibly corresponds to TRBD2 (5 bases). CDR3 length: 15 residues. Trimming cost V 0 bases and J 5 bases, with 14 bases left between them. CDR1 is LGHNA and CDR2 is YSLEER in the germline V gene. In DNA, the CDR3 is TGCGCCAGCAGCCAAGAAGTCGCGGGTCGGAACGAGCAGTACTTC. Its protein is CASSQEVAGRNEQYF.

The chain is built from TRBV7-9 and TRBJ2-5; tentatively, D is TRBD1 (5 bases). V was shortened by 5 bases and J by 9 bases, with 19 bases between the two germline ends. This CDR3 has 14 residues. Germline lookup yields CDR1 SEHNR and CDR2 FQNEAQ (reference sequence). CDR3 in amino acids: CASSRNPGLRAQYF. The CDR3 DNA follows: TGTGCCAGCAGCCGGAACCCAGGGCTTCGGGCCCAGTACTTC.

The chain couples TRBV10-1 to TRBJ1-1; the D is unclear. V dropped 10 bases and J dropped 0 bases, with 21 bases sitting between them. This CDR3 has 16 residues. CDR1 is WNHNN and CDR2 is SYGVQD in the germline V gene (reference sequence). The CDR3 DNA reads TGCGCCAACACGACGGGCGGATCCACAGTGAACACTGAAGCTTTCTTT. Translation: CANTTGGSTVNTEAFF.

The chain links TRBV19 to TRBJ2-5, with 9 bases fitting TRBD1. Germline CDR1 is LNHDA and CDR2 is SQIVND (reference sequence). The length of the CDR3 is 15 residues. V lost 5 bases, J lost 2 bases, and 6 bases stayed unmatched. The CDR3 DNA sequence: TGTGCCAGTAGTCAAAGACAGGGGGATCAAGAGACCCAGTACTTC. Encoded protein: CASSQRQGDQETQYF.

The chain combines TRBV10-2 with TRBJ1-2, with D uncertain. The germline gives CDR1 WSHSY, CDR2 SAAADI. Trimming cost V 3 bases and J 6 bases, with 11 bases left between them. The CDR3 totals 13 residues. CDR3 nucleotide sequence: TGCGCCAGCAGTGAAGTCCTTGGGAATGGCTACACCTTC. Translated: CASSEVLGNGYTF.

The chain is built from TRBV10-3 and TRBJ1-1, with D tentatively TRBD1 (5 bases). The germline CDR1 and CDR2 sequences are ENHRY and SYGVKD. With 8 bases removed from V and 0 bases from J, the gap between germline ends came to 16 bases. The CDR3 is 15 amino acids. This CDR3 is CAILDTGVMNTEAFF. Here the CDR3 DNA reads TGTGCCATCTTGGATACGGGGGTCATGAACACTGAAGCTTTCTTT.

This clonotype was counted many times. The chain combines TRBV7-9 with TRBJ1-2, with D perhaps matching TRBD1 (6 bases). Deletions cut 5 bases from V and 7 bases from J, with 14 bases between. CDR1 is SEHNR and CDR2 is FQNEAQ in the germline V gene (reference sequence). This CDR3 is built from 13 residues. CDR3 coding DNA: TGTGCCAGCAGCCGTGGAGGGGGTGGTGGCTACACCTTC. Its translation is CASSRGGGGGYTF.

V and J are TRBV2 and TRBJ1-1; D gene ambiguous. V dropped 4 bases and J dropped 0 bases, with 9 bases sitting between them. The length of the CDR3 is 14 residues. The germline V gene has CDR1 SNHLY and CDR2 FYNNEI. CDR3 region: CASSGANMNTEAFF. CDR3 bases: TGTGCCAGCAGTGGGGCCAACATGAACACTGAAGCTTTCTTT.

V gene TRBV4-3 combines with J gene TRBJ2-5; D gene uncertain. The V gene lost 4 bases and the J gene lost 1 base, with 13 bases spanning the gap. Germline loops: CDR1 LGHNA, CDR2 YSLEER. There are 15 residues in the CDR3. The CDR3 protein is CASSRFISTQETQYF. The CDR3 region has the DNA TGCGCCAGCAGCCGTTTTATCAGTACCCAAGAGACCCAGTACTTC.

Remarks on this clonotype: A much more abundant neighbour one base away suggests this may be a read error. The chain is built from TRBV7-8 and TRBJ1-6; 10 bases fit TRBD1. This CDR3 comprises 13 residues. Per germline, CDR1 SGHVS and CDR2 FQNEAQ. Here the CDR3 reads CAGSQGQGPPLHF. In nucleotides, the CDR3 is TGTGCCGGCAGCCAGGGACAGGGGCCACCCCTCCACTTT.

This clonotype was picked up many times. The genes are TRBV5-6 and TRBJ2-7; D ambiguous. The germline V gene encodes CDR1 SGHDT and CDR2 YYEEEE. There are 13 residues in the CDR3. V was shortened by 0 bases and J by 6 bases, with 10 bases between the two germline ends. The CDR3 DNA reads as TGTGCCAGCAGCTTGGGGGGTCGTGCCGAGCAGTACTTC. Translated: CASSLGGRAEQYF.

This clonotype was detected many times. The chain carries TRBV15 and TRBJ2-6; 11 positions agree with TRBD1. Germline V lookup: CDR1 LNHNV, CDR2 YYDKDF (reference sequence). Unmatched junction bases numbered 12, after V lost 3 bases and J lost 2 bases. The CDR3 has 20 residues. The CDR3 DNA reads as TGTGCCACCAGCAGGGCCCTCGGAAGGACAGGGGGCGCTGGGGCCAACGTCCTGACTTTC. As protein: CATSRALGRTGGAGANVLTF.

This clonotype was seen many times. The rearrangement joins TRBV7-2 to TRBJ1-5; TRBD1 aligns across 8 bases. The CDR3 has 15 amino acids. After removal of 2 bases from V and 2 bases from J, the junction contained 2 bases not matched to a gene. The germline V gene has CDR1 SGHTA and CDR2 FQGNSA. The CDR3 sequence: CASSLQGARNQPQHF. CDR3 coding DNA: TGTGCCAGCAGCTTACAGGGGGCGCGCAATCAGCCCCAGCATTTT.